Following are 21 T cell receptor beta chains from one sample sequenced in a study of blood T cell repertoires in COVID-19. Clones were sequenced by immunoSEQ multiplex PCR, and TCRdb holds only the in-frame ones, with some missing. The sample records approximately 250,000 clones, about 82% being singletons. The specimen sequenced was peripheral blood. Receptor source: a man in his forties or fifties with COVID-19, enrolled during active disease.

The chain has TRBV5-5 and TRBJ1-5; D might be TRBD1 (5 bases). This CDR3 has 15 residues. Trimming took 0 bases from V and 2 from J, leaving 9 bases between them. Per germline, CDR1 SGHKS and CDR2 YYEKEE (reference sequence). CDR3 in amino acids: CASSLVQGGNQPQHF. The CDR3 coding sequence is TGTGCCAGCAGCTTGGTCCAGGGCGGCAATCAGCCCCAGCATTTT. Full variable domain (rest looked up from reference TRBV5-5 and TRBJ1-5): DAGVTQSPTHLIKTRGQQVTLRCSPISGHKSVSWYQQVLGQGPQFIFQYYEKEERGRGNFPDRFSARQFPNYSSELNVNALLLGDSALYLCASSLVQGGNQPQHFGDGTRLSIL.

The gene calls are TRBV19 and TRBJ1-5, with D hard to call. The CDR3 loop spans 15 amino acids. The germline V gene encodes CDR1 LNHDA and CDR2 SQIVND (reference sequence). Trimming stripped 1 base from V and 3 bases from J, with 10 bases between. CDR3 sequence: CASSIVGEPNQPQHF. CDR3 nucleotide sequence: TGTGCCAGTAGTATAGTCGGGGAACCCAATCAGCCCCAGCATTTT. The entire variable domain, with the rest obtained from reference TRBV19 and TRBJ1-5, is as follows: DGGITQSPKYLFRKEGQNVTLSCEQNLNHDAMYWYRQDPGQGLRLIYYSQIVNDFQKGDIAEGYSVSREKKESFPLTVTSAQKNPTAFYLCASSIVGEPNQPQHFGDGTRLSIL.

The chain is built from TRBV3-1 (or the pseudogene TRBV3-2) and TRBJ2-2, with D possibly TRBD2 on 5 matching bases. V dropped 0 bases and J dropped 7 bases, with 21 bases sitting between them. The CDR3 covers 18 residues. Germline values: CDR1 LGHDT, CDR2 YNNKEL (reference sequence). The CDR3 DNA is TGTGCCAGCAGCCAAGAATCCTGGCAGGCCGCGGGTGGCGGGGAGCTGTTTTTT. Its translation is CASSQESWQAAGGGELFF.

V is TRBV14 and J is TRBJ1-2, with D perhaps matching TRBD1 (5 bases). V was clipped by 4 bases and J by 4 bases, with 10 bases between them. The germline V gene encodes CDR1 SGHDN and CDR2 FVKESK. This CDR3 region has 13 residues. The CDR3 nucleotides read TGTGCCAGCAGCCGCGGACACAGCTATGGCTACACCTTC. Translated: CASSRGHSYGYTF.

This chain joins TRBV19 and TRBJ2-2; 10 positions match TRBD1. CDR3 length: 16 residues. Germline values: CDR1 LNHDA, CDR2 SQIVND (reference sequence). V trimming: 3 bases; J trimming: 3 bases; junction bases outside the gene matches: 4. CDR3 protein: CASSIRTGGDTGELFF. In nucleotides, the CDR3 is TGTGCCAGTAGTATCCGGACAGGGGGTGACACCGGGGAGCTGTTTTTT.

The chain couples TRBV18 to TRBJ2-7; 10 positions agree with TRBD2. The CDR3 spans 15 residues. Trimming removed 1 base from V and 2 bases from J; junction bases left unmatched: 2. The germline gives CDR1 KGHSH, CDR2 LQKENI. CDR3 in amino acids: CASSPLGTSAYEQYF. The CDR3 DNA sequence: TGTGCCAGCTCACCACTGGGGACTAGCGCCTACGAGCAGTACTTC.

The rearrangement joins TRBV5-4 to TRBJ2-7; 8 bases match TRBD1. CDR1 is SGHNT, CDR2 YYREEE, per germline (reference sequence). CDR3 length: 15 amino acids. V lost 3 bases and J lost 1; bases outside the gene matches: 6. This CDR3 is CASSWGQAGSYEQYF. The CDR3 nucleotides read TGTGCCAGCAGCTGGGGACAGGCCGGGTCCTACGAGCAGTACTTC. Using reference TRBV5-4 and TRBJ2-7 for the parts outside the CDR3, the full variable domain is ETGVTQSPTHLIKTRGQQVTLRCSSQSGHNTVSWYQQALGQGPQFIFQYYREEENGRGNFPPRFSGLQFPNYSSELNVNALELDDSALYLCASSWGQAGSYEQYFGPGTRLTVT.

The chain is built from TRBV5-1 and TRBJ2-3; D may be TRBD2 (6 bases). The CDR3 has 14 amino acids. The germline V gene encodes CDR1 SGHRS and CDR2 YFSETQ. Trimming left V 4 bases short and J 0 bases short, with 9 bases between. The CDR3 here is CASSAGLSTDTQYF. As DNA, the CDR3 is TGCGCCAGCAGCGCGGGACTGAGCACAGATACGCAGTATTTT.

The chain uses TRBV3-1 (or the pseudogene TRBV3-2) and TRBJ2-2; 12 bases map to TRBD2. Germline V gene lookup returns CDR1 LGHDT and CDR2 YNNKEL (reference sequence). V was clipped by 5 bases and J by 6 bases; unmatched bases: 7. There are 16 residues in the CDR3. CDR3 in amino acids: CASSFRLAGEAGELFF. Written as DNA, the CDR3 is TGTGCCAGCAGCTTCCGACTAGCGGGGGAAGCCGGGGAGCTGTTTTTT.

This chain uses TRBV11-1 with TRBJ1-6; 8 bases are a match to TRBD1. This CDR3 region has 15 residues. Per germline, CDR1 SGHAT and CDR2 FQDESV (reference sequence). Trimming cost V 5 bases and J 7 bases; bases outside gene matches: 7. DNA for the CDR3: TGTGCCAGCAGCAAAGACAGGGGTAGGAATTCACCCCTCCACTTT. Protein sequence: CASSKDRGRNSPLHF.

The chain employs TRBV18 and TRBJ2-5; the D is unclear. Trimming took off 0 bases at V and 2 bases at J, with 7 bases between the two ends. This CDR3 is 14 amino acids long. Germline CDR1 KGHSH, CDR2 LQKENI. The CDR3 here is CASSPPPLQETQYF. CDR3 DNA: TGTGCCAGCTCACCACCCCCTCTACAAGAGACCCAGTACTTC.

The genes are TRBV6-5 and TRBJ1-4; TRBD1 agrees at 7 bases. J lost 1 base, V lost 3 bases, and 5 bases had no gene match. Germline CDR1 MNHEY, CDR2 SVGAGI. The CDR3 contains 16 residues. The CDR3, as DNA: TGTGCCAGCAGTTATAGAGGGGGCCTAACTAATGAAAAACTGTTTTTT. Amino acids: CASSYRGGLTNEKLFF.

Concerning this clone itself: A read error is possible here, since a much larger clone lies one base away. This rearrangement joins TRBV11-2 to TRBJ1-2; a weak D match, TRBD1 (6 bases). V was shortened by 1 base and J by 4 bases, with 7 bases between the two germline ends. The CDR3 is 13 residues long. Germline V gene lookup returns CDR1 SGHAT and CDR2 FQNNGV. CDR3 sequence (DNA): TGTGCCAGCAGCTTAGGGACAGTCTATGGCTACACCTTC. Residues: CASSLGTVYGYTF. The full variable domain, in which reference TRBV11-2 and TRBJ1-2 provide the parts outside the CDR3, is EAGVAQSPRYKIIEKRQSVAFWCNPISGHATLYWYQQILGQGPKLLIQFQNNGVVDDSQLPKDRFSAERLKGVDSTLKIQPAKLEDSAVYLCASSLGTVYGYTFGSGTRLTVV.

V and J are TRBV5-8 and TRBJ2-1; tentative D call: TRBD1 (6 bases). With 4 bases removed from V and 0 bases from J, the gap between germline ends came to 14 bases. This CDR3 region has 16 residues. CDR1 is SGHTS, CDR2 YDEGEE, per germline. DNA of the CDR3: TGTGCCAGCAGCCCCCGACAGGCAAGCTCCTACAATGAGCAGTTCTTC. It specifies CASSPRQASSYNEQFF.

The chain couples TRBV27 to TRBJ2-7, with 7 bases lining up with TRBD1. CDR1 and CDR2 from the germline V gene are MNHEY and SMNVEV (reference sequence). This CDR3 has 15 amino acids. V lost 0 bases to trimming and J lost 7 bases; unmatched junction nucleotides: 9. The CDR3 loop reads CASSLSRQGQWEQYF. The CDR3 DNA follows: TGTGCCAGCAGTTTATCGAGACAGGGCCAGTGGGAGCAGTACTTC.

This chain joins TRBV24-1 and TRBJ2-4, with 7 bases that match TRBD1. CDR1 is KGHDR, CDR2 SFDVKD, per germline. This CDR3 is built from 13 residues. V lost 5 bases and J lost 9; bases outside the gene matches: 6. The CDR3 loop is CATSATGSLIQYF. The DNA of the CDR3 is TGTGCCACCAGTGCGACAGGGAGTCTCATTCAGTACTTC.

This chain uses TRBV5-1 with TRBJ1-5; D remains unclear. The germline gives CDR1 SGHRS, CDR2 YFSETQ. This CDR3 has 14 residues. V lost 2 bases and J 2 bases, leaving 8 bases between the germline ends. CDR3 in DNA: TGCGCCAGCAGCTTCGGGTTTGGCAATCAGCCCCAGCATTTT. It translates to CASSFGFGNQPQHF.

This chain uses TRBV7-2 with TRBJ1-2; D uncertain. This CDR3 has 13 amino acids. V was trimmed by 4 bases and J by 4 bases, leaving 10 bases between them. Germline V lookup: CDR1 SGHTA, CDR2 FQGNSA. The DNA for the CDR3 is TGTGCCAGCAGCTCCTCAGTCCTCTATGGCTACACCTTC. It translates to CASSSSVLYGYTF.

V usage is TRBV6-2 or TRBV6-3 and J usage is TRBJ1-5, with 10 bases identical to TRBD1. Germline V lookup: CDR1 MNHEY, CDR2 SVGEGT. The CDR3 has 16 amino acids. The junction had 6 bases not matched to a gene; V was cut back by 2 bases and J by 5 bases. The CDR3 DNA reads as TGTGCCAGCAGTTACGCCCCGGGGACAGGGGATCAGCCCCAGCATTTT. Amino acids: CASSYAPGTGDQPQHF.

The rearrangement uses TRBV11-1 and TRBJ2-5; TRBD2 matches at 9 bases. The CDR3 loop spans 15 amino acids. CDR1 and CDR2 from the germline V gene are SGHAT and FQDESV (reference sequence). V lost 1 base to trimming and J lost 5 bases; unmatched junction nucleotides: 5. CDR3 amino acids: CASSLGGSGGETQYF. As DNA, the CDR3 is TGTGCCAGCAGCTTAGGGGGTAGCGGGGGTGAGACCCAGTACTTC.

This clone is deemed medium-sized. J is TRBJ2-2 and V is TRBV7-8, with 10 nucleotides matching TRBD1. CDR3 size: 17 residues. The V gene's germline CDR1 is SGHVS and CDR2 FQNEAQ. V lost 2 bases to trimming and J lost 7 bases; unmatched junction nucleotides: 10. The CDR3 loop reads CASSLFARQGANGELFF. CDR3 coding DNA: TGTGCCAGCAGCTTATTTGCGCGACAGGGGGCTAACGGGGAGCTGTTTTTT.